These T cell receptor beta chains were read from a single sample in a study of blood T cells in healthy people across ages. TCRdb reprocessed the 5' RACE reads via MiXCR and lists one record per CDR3 protein. The top ten hold approximately 11% of the sample, which has 1.6 million or so distinct CDR3 sequences, about 35% seen once. Material for sequencing was blood. The receptors were gathered from a woman in her 30s in good health. CDR3s include the opening cysteine and the closing phenylalanine or tryptophan. The order of the fields is D gene, J gene, V gene, CDR3 protein. The D gene is left open where the match is weak.

.	TRBJ2-1	TRBV6-5	CASSYFGLFNEQFF
TRBD2	TRBJ2-1	TRBV20-1	CSAREGTSGRYEQFF
.	.	TRBV28	CATEQGNRYEQYF
.	TRBJ2-3	TRBV5-1	CASSGAGTSTDTQYF
.	TRBJ2-5	TRBV6-1	CASSLSSALGETQYF
TRBD2	TRBJ2-3	TRBV20-1	CSARTSGSIYGTDTQYF
.	TRBJ2-1	TRBV15	CATSRDGEFPYNEQFF
.	TRBJ2-7	TRBV7-9	CASSGRIYEQYF
TRBD2	TRBJ2-3	TRBV20-1	CSASEATSPTDTQYF
.	TRBJ1-2	TRBV6-1	CASSVSFVYGYTF
.	TRBJ2-4	TRBV4-1	CASSHPDTGQYF
TRBD2	TRBJ2-5	TRBV27	CASSYASGGLQETQYF
.	TRBJ1-5	TRBV5-5	CASRVDQVEQPQHF
.	TRBJ1-1	TRBV5-1	CASSWGRRGTEAFF
.	TRBJ1-2	TRBV24-1	CATSDLTEPNYGYTF
TRBD2	TRBJ2-7	TRBV4-1	CASSQAHLAGVPRSSYEQYF
TRBD2	TRBJ2-3	TRBV4-1	CASSQDPGEGLTDTQYF
TRBD2	TRBJ2-1	TRBV27	CASIPGREQYEQFF
.	TRBJ2-1	TRBV20-1	CSVNLANEQFF
.	TRBJ2-1	TRBV28	CASRALQGEQFF
TRBD2	TRBJ2-3	TRBV20-1	CSARVGSGVTDTQYF
.	TRBJ2-3	TRBV10-3	CAIKGPISTDTQYF
TRBD2	TRBJ2-3	TRBV5-1	CASSLEEGTTYHTDTQYF
.	TRBJ2-5	TRBV9	CASSVVGSQETQYF
.	TRBJ2-1	TRBV7-3	CASRAVGSSKGHFRDEQFF
.	TRBJ2-3	TRBV20-1	CSASIALMTDTQYF
TRBD1	TRBJ1-4	TRBV20-1	CSARDRLGRGTEKLFF
.	TRBJ1-1	TRBV27	CASSLTNLGNTEAFF
.	TRBJ2-5	TRBV3-1	CASSQDTRGGGYF
TRBD2	TRBJ2-1	TRBV6-2/TRBV6-3	CASSHLGLAGNEQFF
TRBD1	TRBJ2-3	TRBV5-1	CASSEGRDSPFWDTQYF
TRBD2	TRBJ2-3	TRBV29-1	CSVLWDGGADTQYF
TRBD1	TRBJ1-2	TRBV7-6	CASSPGTGIINDGYTF
TRBD2	TRBJ2-3	TRBV29-1	CSVVGGRADTDTQYF
TRBD2	TRBJ2-7	TRBV5-6	CASSTTSGLYEQYF
.	TRBJ2-1	TRBV9	CASSVDWSSYNEQFF